These 25 T cell receptor beta chains were all obtained from the same sample, sequenced in a study of graft-versus-host responses after intestinal transplantation. No antigen is known for these receptors. Only in-frame clones appear in the TCRdb table, and some are missing; sequencing was by immunoSEQ multiplex PCR. The sample holds tens of thousands of clones, approximately 95% seen once. The sample was unstimulated CD8+ T cells sorted from spleen or lymph node cells, taken before transplant. The receptors come from a human donor who was the organ donor for an intestinal transplant.

This chain links TRBV4-2 with TRBJ2-7, with D uncertain. Trimming stripped 1 base from V and 4 bases from J, with 14 bases between. CDR3 length: 15 residues. Germline V gene sequence: CDR1 LGHNA, CDR2 YNFKEQ. The CDR3 DNA is TGTGCCAGCAGCCAAGGGGTTGAGGATAGGTACGAGCAGTACTTC. Translated: CASSQGVEDRYEQYF.

This clone has just a few counts. V is TRBV6-6 and J is TRBJ1-3, with D hard to call. The CDR3 is 16 amino acids. Germline lookup yields CDR1 MNHNY and CDR2 SVGAGI (reference sequence). V was shortened by 6 bases and J by 4 bases, with 19 bases between the two germline ends. The CDR3 nucleotides are TGTGCCAGCAGCCTCTACCCGGAGCTCAGGGGAAACACCATATATTTT. This sequence encodes CASSLYPELRGNTIYF.

V usage is TRBV4-2 and J usage is TRBJ1-6, with D hard to call. The CDR3 is made up of 17 amino acids. Germline CDR1 is LGHNA and CDR2 is YNFKEQ. The V gene lost 0 bases and the J gene lost 3 bases, with 12 bases spanning the gap. CDR3 sequence reads: CASSQEVRPLYNSPLHF. CDR3 DNA: TGTGCCAGCAGCCAAGAGGTACGACCTCTCTATAATTCACCCCTCCACTTT.

V is TRBV25-1 and J is TRBJ2-1, with 10 bases fitting TRBD2. The junction had 3 bases not matched to a gene; V was cut back by 1 base and J by 3 bases. The germline V gene has CDR1 MGHDK and CDR2 SYGVNS. The CDR3 is made up of 16 amino acids. The CDR3 bases are TGTGCCAGCAGTGAATTCGTAGCGGGGGGCTACAATGAGCAGTTCTTC. Protein sequence: CASSEFVAGGYNEQFF. Supplemented by reference TRBV25-1 and TRBJ2-1, the full variable domain reads EADIYQTPRYLVIGTGKKITLECSQTMGHDKMYWYQQDPGMELHLIHYSYGVNSTEKGDLSSESTVSRIRTEHFPLTLESARPSHTSQYLCASSEFVAGGYNEQFFGPGTRLTVL.

The chain uses TRBV5-1 and TRBJ1-3; D ambiguous. Trimming took 7 bases from V and 0 from J, leaving 8 bases between them. Germline assignment: CDR1 SGHRS and CDR2 YFSETQ. This CDR3 is 13 amino acids long. CDR3 bases: TGCGCCAGCGATAGATCCTCTGGAAACACCATATATTTT. Protein: CASDRSSGNTIYF. Full variable domain (missing parts from reference TRBV5-1 and TRBJ1-3): KAGVTQTPRYLIKTRGQQVTLSCSPISGHRSVSWYQQTPGQGLQFLFEYFSETQRNKGNFPGRFSGRQFSNSRSEMNVSTLELGDSALYLCASDRSSGNTIYFGEGSWLTVV.

The V and J genes are TRBV19 and TRBJ1-5; 10 nucleotides align to TRBD1. V shed 3 bases and J 3 bases; nucleotides not matched to a gene: 2. Germline V gene sequence: CDR1 LNHDA, CDR2 SQIVND (reference sequence). The CDR3 runs to 15 residues. As DNA, the CDR3 is TGTGCCAGTAGTATGGACAGGGGGGTCAATCAGCCCCAGCATTTT. Translated: CASSMDRGVNQPQHF.

This chain joins TRBV5-4 and TRBJ2-7; D possibly corresponds to TRBD2 (5 bases). Deletions cut 4 bases from V and 4 bases from J, with 12 bases between. Germline values: CDR1 SGHNT, CDR2 YYREEE (reference sequence). There are 13 residues in the CDR3. CDR3 sequence (DNA): TGTGCCAGCAGCGTGGGAGTCCGATACGAGCAGTACTTC. It is translated as CASSVGVRYEQYF.

The chain has TRBV19 and TRBJ2-3, with 8 bases fitting TRBD2. Per germline, CDR1 LNHDA and CDR2 SQIVND (reference sequence). The CDR3 loop spans 14 amino acids. The junction had 8 bases not matched to a gene; V was cut back by 10 bases and J by 2 bases. CDR3 sequence reads: CATNLAGFTDTQYF. For the CDR3, the DNA is TGTGCCACCAACTTAGCGGGATTCACAGATACGCAGTATTTT.

V usage is TRBV9 and J usage is TRBJ1-2; TRBD1 agrees at 11 bases. With V trimmed by 0 bases and J by 2 bases, 6 bases remained unmatched. Germline CDR1 is SGDLS and CDR2 is YYNGEE. This CDR3 is built from 17 residues. The CDR3 loop is CASSVGTGGRLNYGYTF. Written as DNA, the CDR3 is TGTGCCAGCAGCGTAGGGACAGGGGGCAGATTGAACTATGGCTACACCTTC.

The chain couples TRBV7-2 to TRBJ2-3, with 10 bases matching TRBD2. This CDR3 region has 16 residues. CDR1 SGHTA and CDR2 FQGNSA come from the germline V gene. V shed 2 bases, J shed 4 bases, and the junction held 6 bases outside the gene matches. DNA for the CDR3: TGTGCCAGCAGCTTATCTCAGGGACTAGCGTCAGATACGCAGTATTTT. This encodes CASSLSQGLASDTQYF.

This clone was detected only once. The gene calls are TRBV2 and TRBJ1-5; perhaps TRBD1 as D (5 bases). Trimming took off 7 bases at V and 4 bases at J, with 14 bases between the two ends. Germline V CDR1 and CDR2: SNHLY, FYNNEI. The CDR3 extends over 14 amino acids. CDR3 coding DNA: TGTGCCAGCAAGACTGGGGCGGGAAATCAGCCCCAGCATTTT. It codes for CASKTGAGNQPQHF.

V gene TRBV6-5 combines with J gene TRBJ2-1, with TRBD2 matching 7 bases. Germline CDR1 is MNHEY and CDR2 is SVGAGI. This CDR3 region has 14 residues. The ends lost 0 bases at V and 7 bases at J; junction bases unmatched: 3. The CDR3 protein is CASSYSGTMNEQFF. Here the CDR3 DNA reads TGTGCCAGCAGTTACTCGGGGACTATGAATGAGCAGTTCTTC.

This rearrangement joins TRBV12-5 to TRBJ2-5, with 8 positions matching TRBD2. Germline loops: CDR1 LGHNT, CDR2 FRNRAP. With 2 bases clipped from V and 5 bases from J, the junction kept 7 bases outside the gene matches. CDR3 size: 15 residues. The DNA of the CDR3 is TGTGCTAGTGGTTTGCCCGGGGGGGCCGAGGAGACCCAGTACTTC. This translates into CASGLPGGAEETQYF.

This chain links TRBV7-8 with TRBJ1-4; TRBD1 matches at 8 bases. V was clipped by 5 bases and J by 0 bases; unmatched bases: 5. Germline V gene lookup returns CDR1 SGHVS and CDR2 FQNEAQ. CDR3 length: 16 amino acids. The CDR3 spells CASSPQGAPTNEKLFF. CDR3 nucleotide sequence: TGTGCCAGCAGCCCGCAGGGGGCCCCAACTAATGAAAAACTGTTTTTT.

The V and J genes are TRBV2 and TRBJ1-5; 7 nucleotides align to TRBD1. Germline values: CDR1 SNHLY, CDR2 FYNNEI. The CDR3 runs to 15 residues. J was trimmed by 7 bases and V by 4 bases; bases with no gene match: 10. The CDR3, as DNA: TGTGCCAGCAGTGGGGACAGCCTTTTAGAGCAGCCCCAGCATTTT. Its translation is CASSGDSLLEQPQHF.

This clone was observed a single time. The V call is TRBV9, the J call TRBJ2-4; no clear D gene. The germline gives CDR1 SGDLS, CDR2 YYNGEE. Trimming stripped 0 bases from V and 0 bases from J, with 10 bases between. This CDR3 has 16 amino acids. CDR3 sequence (DNA): TGTGCCAGCAGCGTAGAACCCGCTACAGCCAAAAACATTCAGTACTTC. The encoded protein is CASSVEPATAKNIQYF.

This clone showed up just once. V gene TRBV28 combines with J gene TRBJ2-3; D is unclear. Per germline, CDR1 MDHEN and CDR2 SYDVKM. This CDR3 is 15 amino acids long. Trimming took off 5 bases at V and 3 bases at J, with 15 bases between the two ends. This CDR3 reads CASSGYYRLTDTQYF. In nucleotides, the CDR3 is TGTGCCAGCAGTGGCTACTACCGGTTGACAGATACGCAGTATTTT.

The chain has TRBV11-2 and TRBJ2-1, with D uncertain. V lost 1 base and J lost 6, with 10 bases in between. This CDR3 spans 14 amino acids. The germline CDR1 and CDR2 sequences are SGHAT and FQNNGV. The CDR3 loop is CASSLATPLNEQFF. In nucleotides, the CDR3 is TGTGCCAGCAGCTTAGCGACTCCTCTCAATGAGCAGTTCTTC.

The chain employs TRBV2 and TRBJ2-1, with TRBD1 identical over 8 bases. V gave up 9 bases and J gave up 6 bases; unmatched junction bases: 7. The CDR3 contains 13 residues. Germline loops: CDR1 SNHLY, CDR2 FYNNEI. CDR3 protein: CASSGTGTNEQFF. CDR3 coding DNA: TGTGCCAGTTCCGGGACAGGTACCAATGAGCAGTTCTTC.

The chain is built from TRBV7-6 and TRBJ2-5; 9 bases are a match to TRBD2. CDR1 and CDR2 (germline): SGHVS, FNYEAQ. Trimming cost V 1 base and J 7 bases; bases outside gene matches: 22. There are 20 residues in the CDR3. Written as DNA, the CDR3 is TGTGCCAGCAGCTTAGATCGTATATTAGCGGGGGCACGCGGCTCGCGGACCCAGTACTTC. Encoded protein: CASSLDRILAGARGSRTQYF.

The chain is built from TRBV7-9 and TRBJ1-1; D is undetermined. The length of the CDR3 is 16 residues. Germline CDR1 and CDR2: SEHNR and FQNEAQ (reference sequence). Trimming cost V 2 bases and J 1 base, with 14 bases left between them. In DNA form, the CDR3 reads TGTGCCAGCAGCTTATCGAGTGGGCACCCGAACACTGAAGCTTTCTTT. It specifies CASSLSSGHPNTEAFF.

The chain uses TRBV7-3 and TRBJ1-4; unclear D gene. CDR3 length: 14 amino acids. CDR1 SGHTA and CDR2 FQGTGA come from the germline V gene. V was pared by 2 bases and J by 6 bases, with 10 bases between. The CDR3 DNA reads as TGTGCCAGCAGCTTAGGGGAAAAGGATGAAAAACTGTTTTTT. This codes for CASSLGEKDEKLFF.

This clone appeared a few times. This chain joins TRBV4-1 and TRBJ1-3; D is unresolved. Trimming pared 5 bases from V and 7 bases from J, leaving 12 bases between. The CDR3 spans 13 residues. Germline assignment: CDR1 MGHRA and CDR2 YSYEKL. The CDR3 is CASSLGEANTIYF. The CDR3 region has the DNA TGCGCCAGCAGCTTGGGTGAGGCGAACACCATATATTTT.

This clone was found once. This chain connects TRBV5-1 to TRBJ2-7; 11 bases match TRBD1. V shed 4 bases and J 2 bases; nucleotides not matched to a gene: 5. The CDR3 length is 15 residues. The germline CDR1 and CDR2 sequences are SGHRS and YFSETQ. This CDR3 is CASSHGQGAPYEQYF. As DNA, the CDR3 is TGCGCCAGCAGCCATGGACAGGGGGCCCCCTACGAGCAGTACTTC.

The chain couples TRBV9 to TRBJ2-1; no reliable D call. This CDR3 has 16 residues. The V end was cut by 0 bases, the J end by 5 bases, with 15 bases between. Germline CDR1 is SGDLS and CDR2 is YYNGEE. The CDR3 is CASSVAADPRDNEQFF. Written as DNA, the CDR3 is TGTGCCAGCAGCGTAGCGGCGGATCCAAGAGACAATGAGCAGTTCTTC.